The clone carrying this T cell receptor (beta chain) was recorded at least ten times. No antigen is known for it. Naive CD4+ cells had CD25+ Tregs removed. Study observations and caveats: Greatest tumor Treg TCR overlap was with tumor naive CD4+ cells.

The germline CDR1 and CDR2 sequences are LGHNA and YNFKEQ. V was trimmed by 1 base and J by 5 bases, leaving 10 bases between them. This CDR3 comprises 14 residues. Constant-region reverse primers amplified full-length variable regions, followed by semi-nested Nested Universal Primer A PCR. TCRdb analysed the 5' RACE reads with MiXCR anew, one entry per CDR3 protein. The table lists about 40,000 distinct CDR3 sequences, 18% of them singletons. The sequenced sample consisted of naive CD4+ T cells sorted from a lymph node. Subset denoted: naive CD4+ T cells, CD4+CD45RA+CD25-. This chain links TRBV4-2 with TRBJ2-3; D is perhaps TRBD1 (5 bases). The sequence was collected from a female donor with breast cancer. The CDR3 bases are TGTGCCAGCAGCCAAGGGGGCATCGGAGATACGCAGTATTTT. Translated: CASSQGGIGDTQYF.